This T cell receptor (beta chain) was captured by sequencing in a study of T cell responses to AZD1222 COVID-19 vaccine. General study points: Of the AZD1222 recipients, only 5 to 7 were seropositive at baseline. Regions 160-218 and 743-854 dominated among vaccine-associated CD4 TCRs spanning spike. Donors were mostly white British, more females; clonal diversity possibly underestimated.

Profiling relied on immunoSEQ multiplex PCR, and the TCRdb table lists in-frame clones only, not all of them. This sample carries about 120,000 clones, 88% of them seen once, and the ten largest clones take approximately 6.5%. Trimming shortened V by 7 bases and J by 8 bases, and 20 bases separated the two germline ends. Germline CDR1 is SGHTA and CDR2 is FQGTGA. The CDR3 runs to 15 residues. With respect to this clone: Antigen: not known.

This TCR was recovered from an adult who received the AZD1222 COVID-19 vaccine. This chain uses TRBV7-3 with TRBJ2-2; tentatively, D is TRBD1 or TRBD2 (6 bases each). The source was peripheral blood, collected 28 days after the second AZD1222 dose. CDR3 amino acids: CASKGGATTTGELFF. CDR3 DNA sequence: TGTGCCAGCAAGGGGGGAGCTACCACCACGGGGGAGCTGTTTTTT.